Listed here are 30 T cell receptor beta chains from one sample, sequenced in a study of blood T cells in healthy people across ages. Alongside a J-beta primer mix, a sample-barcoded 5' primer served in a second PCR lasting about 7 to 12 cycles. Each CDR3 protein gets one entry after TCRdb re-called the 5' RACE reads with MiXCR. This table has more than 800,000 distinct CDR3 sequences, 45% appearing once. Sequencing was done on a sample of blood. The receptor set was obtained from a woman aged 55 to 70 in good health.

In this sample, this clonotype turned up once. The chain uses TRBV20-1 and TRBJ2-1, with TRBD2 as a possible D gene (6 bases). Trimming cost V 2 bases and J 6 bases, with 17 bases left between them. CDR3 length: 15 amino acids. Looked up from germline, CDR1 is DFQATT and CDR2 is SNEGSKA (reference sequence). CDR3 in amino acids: CSARHPGTGVNEQFF. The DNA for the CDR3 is TGCAGTGCTAGACACCCCGGGACGGGGGTCAATGAGCAGTTCTTC.

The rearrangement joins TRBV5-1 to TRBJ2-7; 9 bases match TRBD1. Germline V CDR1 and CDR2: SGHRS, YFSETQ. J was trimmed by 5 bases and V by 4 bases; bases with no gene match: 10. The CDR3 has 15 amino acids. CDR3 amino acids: CASSGWTGVNNEQYF. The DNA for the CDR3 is TGCGCCAGCAGCGGGTGGACAGGGGTCAACAACGAGCAGTACTTC. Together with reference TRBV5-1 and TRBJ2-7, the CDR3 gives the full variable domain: KAGVTQTPRYLIKTRGQQVTLSCSPISGHRSVSWYQQTPGQGLQFLFEYFSETQRNKGNFPGRFSGRQFSNSRSEMNVSTLELGDSALYLCASSGWTGVNNEQYFGPGTRLTVT.

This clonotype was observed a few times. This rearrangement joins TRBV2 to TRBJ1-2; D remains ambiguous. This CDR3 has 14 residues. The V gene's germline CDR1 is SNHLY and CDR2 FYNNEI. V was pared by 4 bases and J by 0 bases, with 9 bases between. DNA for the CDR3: TGTGCCAGCAGTGGACGGTTAACTAACTATGGCTACACCTTC. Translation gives CASSGRLTNYGYTF.

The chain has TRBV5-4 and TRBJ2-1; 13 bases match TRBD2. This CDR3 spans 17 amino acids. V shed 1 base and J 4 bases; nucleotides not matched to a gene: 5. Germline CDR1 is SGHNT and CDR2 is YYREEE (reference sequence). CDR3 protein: CASSLPALAGGYNEQFF. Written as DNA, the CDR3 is TGTGCCAGCAGCTTGCCCGCACTAGCGGGAGGGTACAATGAGCAGTTCTTC.

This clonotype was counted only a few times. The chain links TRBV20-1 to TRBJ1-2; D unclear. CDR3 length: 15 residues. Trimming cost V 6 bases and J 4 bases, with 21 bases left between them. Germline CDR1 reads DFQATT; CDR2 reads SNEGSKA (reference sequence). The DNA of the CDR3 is TGCAGTGCCGCCGAGGGCGCAGCCTCAGGCTATGGCTACACCTTC. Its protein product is CSAAEGAASGYGYTF.

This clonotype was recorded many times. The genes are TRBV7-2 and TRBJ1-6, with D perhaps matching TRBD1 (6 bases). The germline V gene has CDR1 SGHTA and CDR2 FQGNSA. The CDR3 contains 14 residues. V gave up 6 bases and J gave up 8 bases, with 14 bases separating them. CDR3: CASRRTGPHSPLHF. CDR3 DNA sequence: TGTGCCAGCAGACGAACAGGGCCTCATTCACCCCTCCACTTT.

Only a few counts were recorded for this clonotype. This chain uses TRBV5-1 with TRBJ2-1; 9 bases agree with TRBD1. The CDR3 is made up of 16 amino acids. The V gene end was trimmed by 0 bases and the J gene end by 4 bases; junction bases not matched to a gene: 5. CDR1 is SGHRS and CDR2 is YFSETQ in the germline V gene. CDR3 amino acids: CASSLATGGIYNEQFF. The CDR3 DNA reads TGCGCCAGCAGCTTGGCGACAGGGGGGATATACAATGAGCAGTTCTTC.

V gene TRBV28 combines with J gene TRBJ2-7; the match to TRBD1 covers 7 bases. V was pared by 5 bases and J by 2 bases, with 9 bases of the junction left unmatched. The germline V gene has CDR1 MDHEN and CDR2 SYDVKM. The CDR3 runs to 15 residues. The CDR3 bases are TGTGCCAGCAGTAACAGGGGAAAGATCCCCTACGAGCAGTACTTC. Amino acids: CASSNRGKIPYEQYF.

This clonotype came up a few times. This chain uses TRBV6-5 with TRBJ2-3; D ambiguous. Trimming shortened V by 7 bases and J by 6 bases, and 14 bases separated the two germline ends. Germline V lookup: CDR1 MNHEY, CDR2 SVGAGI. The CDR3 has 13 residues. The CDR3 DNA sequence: TGTGCCAGCAAATTCCGGATAGGGGATACGCAGTATTTT. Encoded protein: CASKFRIGDTQYF.

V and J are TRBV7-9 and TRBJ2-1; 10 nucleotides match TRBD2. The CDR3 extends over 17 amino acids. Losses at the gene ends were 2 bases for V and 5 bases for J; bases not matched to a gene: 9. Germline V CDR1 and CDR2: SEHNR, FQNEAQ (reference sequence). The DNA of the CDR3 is TGTGCCAGCAGCTTATTCCCTACTAGCGGGATTAACAATGAGCAGTTCTTC. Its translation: CASSLFPTSGINNEQFF.

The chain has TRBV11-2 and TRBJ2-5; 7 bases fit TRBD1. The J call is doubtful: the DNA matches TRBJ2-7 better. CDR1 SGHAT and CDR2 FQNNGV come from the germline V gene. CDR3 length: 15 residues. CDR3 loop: CASSLARDSVYEQYF. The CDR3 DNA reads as TGTGCCAGCAGCTTAGCCCGGGACAGTGTTTACGAGCAGTACTTC.

The CDR3 nucleotides are TGTGCCAGCAGTGAGGATCGGATAGGGACAGATACGCAGTATTTT. Translated, it gives CASSEDRIGTDTQYF. This chain connects TRBV2 to TRBJ2-3; D is uncertain. In germline, CDR1 is SNHLY, CDR2 FYNNEI. CDR3 size: 15 residues. V lost 3 bases, J lost 3 bases, and 13 bases lay in between.

The CDR3 reads CASSLLAGGDEQFF. In DNA form, the CDR3 reads TGTGCCAGCAGCTTGCTAGCGGGAGGTGATGAGCAGTTCTTC. The chain employs TRBV7-6 and TRBJ2-1; TRBD2 matches at 11 bases. V lost 3 bases, J lost 8 bases, and 3 bases stayed unmatched. Germline V gene data show CDR1 as SGHVS and CDR2 as FNYEAQ. The CDR3 length is 14 residues.

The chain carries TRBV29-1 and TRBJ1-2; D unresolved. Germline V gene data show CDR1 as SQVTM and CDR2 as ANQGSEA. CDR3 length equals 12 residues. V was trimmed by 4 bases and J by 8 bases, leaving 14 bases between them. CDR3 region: CSVGNSPMGYTF. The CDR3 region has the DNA TGCAGCGTTGGAAACAGCCCCATGGGCTACACCTTC.

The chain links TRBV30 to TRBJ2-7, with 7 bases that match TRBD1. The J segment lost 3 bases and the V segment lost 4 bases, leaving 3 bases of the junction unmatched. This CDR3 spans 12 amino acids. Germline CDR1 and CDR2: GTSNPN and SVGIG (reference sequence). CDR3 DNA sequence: TGTGCCTGGACGCAGGGGGTCTACGAGCAGTACTTC. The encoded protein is CAWTQGVYEQYF.

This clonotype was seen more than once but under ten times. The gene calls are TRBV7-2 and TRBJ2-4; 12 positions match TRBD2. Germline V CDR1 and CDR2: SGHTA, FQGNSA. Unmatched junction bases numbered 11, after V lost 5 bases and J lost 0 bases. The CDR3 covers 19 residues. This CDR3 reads CASSNGLAGPLLAKNIQYF. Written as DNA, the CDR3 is TGTGCCAGCAGCAATGGACTAGCGGGACCCCTTCTAGCCAAAAACATTCAGTACTTC.

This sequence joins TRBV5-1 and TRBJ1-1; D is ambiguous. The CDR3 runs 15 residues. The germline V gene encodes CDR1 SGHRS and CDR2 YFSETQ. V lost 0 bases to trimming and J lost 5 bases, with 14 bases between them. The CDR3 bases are TGCGCCAGCAGCTTGGGGGAGCGGGTTGGGACTGAAGCTTTCTTT. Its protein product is CASSLGERVGTEAFF.

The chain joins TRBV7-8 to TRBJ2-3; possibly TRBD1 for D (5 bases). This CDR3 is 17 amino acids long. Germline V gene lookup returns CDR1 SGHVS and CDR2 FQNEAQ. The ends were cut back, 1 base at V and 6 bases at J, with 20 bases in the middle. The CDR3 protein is CASSLGVDSQLRDTQYF. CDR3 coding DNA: TGTGCCAGCAGCTTAGGGGTAGACAGCCAACTTCGGGATACGCAGTATTTT.

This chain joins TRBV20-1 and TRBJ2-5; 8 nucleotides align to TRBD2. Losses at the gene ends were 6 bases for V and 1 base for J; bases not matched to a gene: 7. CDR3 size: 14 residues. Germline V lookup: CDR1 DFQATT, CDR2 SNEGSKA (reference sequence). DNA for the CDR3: TGCAGTGCGACCAGCGGGGGTAGCCAAGAGACCCAGTACTTC. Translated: CSATSGGSQETQYF.

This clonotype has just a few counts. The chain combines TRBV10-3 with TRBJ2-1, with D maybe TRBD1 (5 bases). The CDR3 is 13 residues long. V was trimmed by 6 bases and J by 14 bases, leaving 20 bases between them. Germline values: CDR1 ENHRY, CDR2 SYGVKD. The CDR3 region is CAISLDKDKVEFF. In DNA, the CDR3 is TGTGCCATCAGCCTGGATAAGGACAAAGTGGAGTTCTTC.

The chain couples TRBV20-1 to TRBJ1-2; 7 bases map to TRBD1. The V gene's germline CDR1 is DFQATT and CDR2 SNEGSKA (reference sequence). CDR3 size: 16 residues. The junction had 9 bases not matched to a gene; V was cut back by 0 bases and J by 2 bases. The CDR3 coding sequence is TGCAGTGCTAGAGATCACAGGGGAAAGTGGAACTATGGCTACACCTTC. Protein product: CSARDHRGKWNYGYTF.

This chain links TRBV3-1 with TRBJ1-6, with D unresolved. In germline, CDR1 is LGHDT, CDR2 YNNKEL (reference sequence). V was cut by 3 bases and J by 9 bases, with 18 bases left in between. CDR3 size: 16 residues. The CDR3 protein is CASSQHGTRGSSPLHF. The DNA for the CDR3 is TGTGCCAGCAGCCAGCACGGAACGAGAGGTAGTTCACCCCTCCACTTT.

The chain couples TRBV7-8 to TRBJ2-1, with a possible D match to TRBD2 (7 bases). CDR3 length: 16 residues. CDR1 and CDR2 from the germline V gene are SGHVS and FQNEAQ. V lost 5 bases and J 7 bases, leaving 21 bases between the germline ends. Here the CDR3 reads CASSIAGKGGPNEQFF. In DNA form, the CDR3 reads TGTGCCAGCAGCATCGCCGGGAAGGGGGGGCCGAATGAGCAGTTCTTC.

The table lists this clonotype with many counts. CDR3 sequence: CAISEIKVIGDEQYF. CDR3 in DNA: TGTGCCATCAGTGAGATTAAGGTAATTGGAGACGAGCAGTACTTC. This chain connects TRBV10-3 to TRBJ2-7; D unclear. From germline, CDR1 is ENHRY and CDR2 SYGVKD. Between the trimmed V and J ends, which lost 2 bases and 5 bases, there was a span of 16 bases. This CDR3 has 15 residues.

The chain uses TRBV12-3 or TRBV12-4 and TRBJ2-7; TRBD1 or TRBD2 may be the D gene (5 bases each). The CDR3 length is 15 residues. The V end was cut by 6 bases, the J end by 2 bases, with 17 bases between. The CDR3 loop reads CASSAAGTATYEQYF. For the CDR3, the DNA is TGTGCCAGCAGCGCTGCCGGGACGGCCACCTACGAGCAGTACTTC.

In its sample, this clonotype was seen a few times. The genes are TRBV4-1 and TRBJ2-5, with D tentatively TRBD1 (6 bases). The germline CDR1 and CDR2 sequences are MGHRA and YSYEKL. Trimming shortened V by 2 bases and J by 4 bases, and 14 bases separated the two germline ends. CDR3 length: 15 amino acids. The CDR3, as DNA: TGCGCCAGCAGCCAATACAGGGATACGTTAGAGACCCAGTACTTC. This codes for CASSQYRDTLETQYF.

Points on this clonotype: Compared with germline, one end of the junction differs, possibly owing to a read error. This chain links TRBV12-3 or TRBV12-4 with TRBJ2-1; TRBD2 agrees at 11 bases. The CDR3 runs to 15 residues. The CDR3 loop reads CASRLAGGGDNEQFF. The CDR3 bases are TGTGCCAGCAGATTAGCGGGAGGGGGGGACAATGAGCAGTTCTTC.

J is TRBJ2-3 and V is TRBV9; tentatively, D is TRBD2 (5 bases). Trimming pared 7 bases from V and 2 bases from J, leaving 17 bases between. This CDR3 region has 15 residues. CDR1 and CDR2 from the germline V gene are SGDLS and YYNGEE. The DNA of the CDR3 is TGTGCCAGCGCGGCGGGCGCCAACCCCACAGATACGCAGTATTTT. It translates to CASAAGANPTDTQYF.

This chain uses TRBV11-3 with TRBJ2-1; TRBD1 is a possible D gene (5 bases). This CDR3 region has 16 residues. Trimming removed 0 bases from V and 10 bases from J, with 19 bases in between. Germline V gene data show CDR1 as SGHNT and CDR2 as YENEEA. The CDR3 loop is CASSLDQSLQGREQFF. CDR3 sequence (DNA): TGTGCCAGCAGCTTAGATCAGTCACTGCAGGGTCGGGAGCAGTTCTTC.

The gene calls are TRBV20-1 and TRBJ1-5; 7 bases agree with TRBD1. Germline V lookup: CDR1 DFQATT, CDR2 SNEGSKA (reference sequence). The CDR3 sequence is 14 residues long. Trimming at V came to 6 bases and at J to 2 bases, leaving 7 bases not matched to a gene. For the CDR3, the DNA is TGCAGTGCCACGACAGGGTATGGCAATCAGCCCCAGCATTTT. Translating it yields CSATTGYGNQPQHF.